Following are 8 T cell receptor beta chains from one sample sequenced in a study of blood T cells in healthy people across ages. For the second PCR, which ran for 7 to 11 cycles, a sample-barcoded 5' primer and a J-beta primer mix were used. TCRdb analysed the 5' RACE reads with MiXCR anew, one entry per CDR3 protein. The data contain fewer than 1.5 million distinct CDR3 sequences, 42% of them singletons. Input material: blood. All receptors derive from a woman under 30 in good health.

The genes are TRBV19 and TRBJ2-7; unclear D gene. Trimming left V 4 bases short and J 4 bases short, with 11 bases between. The CDR3 is 13 amino acids. Germline V gives CDR1 LNHDA, CDR2 SQIVND (reference sequence). The CDR3 loop is CASSNNKGYEQYF. DNA of the CDR3: TGTGCCAGTAGTAATAACAAAGGTTACGAGCAGTACTTC.

About this clonotype: This may come from a read error, since a much larger clone is one base off. CDR3 bases: TGTGCCAGCAGCATATCCCAGGGCACAGATACGCAGTATTTT. Its protein product is CASSISQGTDTQYF. The chain links TRBV7-2 to TRBJ2-3; D unresolved. Germline V CDR1 and CDR2: SGHTA, FQGNSA. CDR3 length: 14 residues. V was pared by 5 bases and J by 1 base, with 10 bases between. The complete variable domain, with remaining parts taken from reference TRBV7-2 and TRBJ2-3, reads GAGVSQSPSNKVTEKGKDVELRCDPISGHTALYWYRQSLGQGLEFLIYFQGNSAPDKSGLPSDRFSAERTGGSVSTLTIQRTQQEDSAVYLCASSISQGTDTQYFGPGTRLTVL.

This clonotype has just a few counts. This chain links TRBV24-1 with TRBJ2-1, with 8 bases fitting TRBD2. The J segment lost 13 bases and the V segment lost 4 bases, leaving 5 bases of the junction unmatched. The CDR3 runs to 12 residues. Germline lookup yields CDR1 KGHDR and CDR2 SFDVKD. In DNA, the CDR3 is TGTGCCACCAGTGACATCGGGGGGGCACAGTTCTTC. Its translation: CATSDIGGAQFF.

As to this clonotype: A much bigger clone sits one base away, suggesting this may be a read error. The chain links TRBV5-1 to TRBJ2-7; 7 nucleotides agree with TRBD2. The CDR3 is 14 amino acids. V was pared by 4 bases and J by 9 bases, with 13 bases of the junction left unmatched. Germline V lookup: CDR1 SGHRS, CDR2 YFSETQ. This chain's CDR3 is CASSGSGGYNGQYF. CDR3 in DNA: TGCGCCAGCAGCGGGTCGGGAGGCTACAATGGGCAGTACTTC.

The V gene is TRBV15, the J gene TRBJ2-7, with 8 nucleotides matching TRBD2. Looked up from germline, CDR1 is LNHNV and CDR2 is YYDKDF (reference sequence). Trimming at V came to 1 base and at J to 7 bases, leaving 3 bases not matched to a gene. This CDR3 spans 13 amino acids. The CDR3 DNA is TGTGCCACCAGCAGAGGAGGACTAGCTGAGCAGTACTTC. Translated: CATSRGGLAEQYF.

V and J are TRBV28 and TRBJ2-3, with 7 bases identical to TRBD2. Germline V gene sequence: CDR1 MDHEN, CDR2 SYDVKM. The CDR3 consists of 17 residues. The V gene end was trimmed by 6 bases and the J gene end by 2 bases; junction bases not matched to a gene: 14. CDR3 sequence: CASSPPGRGTDTDTQYF. The CDR3 coding sequence is TGTGCCAGCAGCCCACCGGGGCGGGGGACCGACACAGATACGCAGTATTTT.

This clonotype was counted only a few times. The V call is TRBV28, the J call TRBJ2-7, with a tentative D call TRBD2 (5 bases). Trimming removed 5 bases at V and 5 bases at J, with 19 bases between. Germline lookup yields CDR1 MDHEN and CDR2 SYDVKM. There are 15 residues in the CDR3. DNA of the CDR3: TGTGCCAGCAGTCAACTAGGACCCGGTAACCACGAGCAGTACTTC. Residues: CASSQLGPGNHEQYF.

This sequence joins TRBV4-1 and TRBJ2-7, with D possibly matching TRBD1 (6 bases). The germline V gene has CDR1 MGHRA and CDR2 YSYEKL. The V and J ends lost 4 bases and 2 bases respectively, with 24 bases between them. The CDR3 is made up of 18 amino acids. The CDR3 DNA is TGCGCCAGCAGCCCCCCCGGCAGGGGCGAACGTGGCACCTACGAGCAGTACTTC. Protein product: CASSPPGRGERGTYEQYF.